This paragraph reports one T cell receptor beta chain. The antigen remains undetermined. Trimming removed 0 bases from V and 10 bases from J, with 13 bases in between. Germline V gene sequence: CDR1 LGHDT, CDR2 YNNKEL (reference sequence). The CDR3 sequence is 15 residues long. This record belongs to a study of T cell responses to AZD1222 COVID-19 vaccine. General study results and limits: The study reported that nearly half of spike-specific TCRs target unmutated variant regions. Clonal diversity was possibly underestimated, and white British individuals and females predominated among donors. Repertoire sampling occurred only after the peak T cell response. When two AZD1222 doses had been given, Spike-specific TCR breadth and depth rose.

Sequencing used immunoSEQ multiplex PCR; TCRdb keeps in-frame clones, though not all of them. The repertoire holds tens of thousands of clones, with around 80% as singletons. Here the sequenced sample was peripheral blood, taken 28 days after the second dose of the MenACWY control vaccine. The TCR comes from an adult who received the MenACWY meningococcal vaccine as a control. The chain joins TRBV3-1 (or the pseudogene TRBV3-2) to TRBJ1-6, with D perhaps matching TRBD1 (5 bases). The CDR3 sequence is CASSQDGTRRSPLHF. CDR3 nucleotide sequence: TGTGCCAGCAGCCAAGACGGGACCAGACGATCACCCCTCCACTTT.